The 5 T cell receptor beta chains presented below share a single source sample, sequenced in a study of T-cell reconstitution after alpha-beta-depleted transplantation in children. Molecular barcoding with unique molecular identifiers was used for the TCRbeta library. TCRdb itself ran the PCR reads through MiXCR, one entry per CDR3 protein. This table has roughly 200,000 distinct CDR3 sequences, about 8.2% appearing once. Material: PBMCs, mostly from graft donor cells, obtained 360 days after TCRalphabeta/CD19-depleted stem cell transplant. These receptors were taken from a male patient aged 2-15 years who had a stem cell transplant for acute myeloid leukemia, so the T cells may come from the graft donor.

Of note for this clonotype: One end of the junction varies from germline; a read error may be responsible. The CDR3 nucleotides read TGTGCCAGCAGTTTGTATCGGCTAGACTTC. Its translation is CASSLYRLDF. V gene TRBV12-3 or TRBV12-4 combines with J gene TRBJ1-2; D remains ambiguous. The CDR3 extends over 10 amino acids.

This clonotype was counted many times. The chain joins TRBV12-3 or TRBV12-4 to TRBJ1-1; TRBD1 is a possible D gene (5 bases). This CDR3 spans 14 amino acids. Trimming left V 4 bases short and J 0 bases short, with 9 bases between. In DNA, the CDR3 is TGTGCCAGCAGTTCCGGGACGGTGAACACTGAAGCTTTCTTT. This gives the protein CASSSGTVNTEAFF.

This clonotype was counted only a few times. The rearrangement uses TRBV20-1 and TRBJ1-1; D ambiguous. V was clipped by 1 base and J by 4 bases, with 22 bases between them. The CDR3 is made up of 17 amino acids. Germline CDR1 DFQATT, CDR2 SNEGSKA (reference sequence). The CDR3 reads CSARGPLGSYDVTEAFF. In DNA, the CDR3 is TGCAGTGCTAGAGGGCCCCTGGGTAGTTACGATGTCACTGAAGCTTTCTTT.

The CDR3 nucleotides are TGTGCCAGCAGCCGCGCTAGCGGGAGAACCGACAATGAGCAGTTCTTC. Its translation is CASSRASGRTDNEQFF. The chain couples TRBV3-1 to TRBJ2-1; 10 bases match TRBD2. CDR3 size: 16 residues. The V segment lost 4 bases and the J segment 5 bases; nucleotides outside the gene matches: 8. Germline lookup yields CDR1 LGHDT and CDR2 YNNKEL (reference sequence).

The chain carries TRBV12-3 or TRBV12-4 and TRBJ2-7; D call uncertain. CDR3 length equals 11 residues. Trimming cost V 5 bases and J 4 bases, with 6 bases left between them. CDR3 sequence reads: CASSQGYEQYV. The DNA for the CDR3 is TGTGCCAGCAGTCAAGGTTACGAGCAGTACGTC.